Reported below is one T cell receptor beta chain. What it binds is unknown. Amplification used 60 Vbeta primers and 13 Jbeta primers. Only in-frame clones appear in the TCRdb table, and some are missing; sequencing was by immunoSEQ multiplex PCR. The sample has roughly 190,000 clones; about four fifths are singletons. This sample is drawn from a study of cytomegalovirus exposure and HLA in healthy donors. Findings and caveats of the study: In a later analysis, TCR beta V- and J-gene trimming was associated with a missense DCLRE1C variant. Rare TCR sequences predominated, though certain public TCRs were found in many donors. Among TCR beta chains, those listed as cytomegalovirus-associated numbered some 170.

The length of the CDR3 is 13 residues. The V end lost 4 bases, the J end lost 5 bases, and 11 bases lay between the germline ends. Germline CDR1 is MNHEY and CDR2 is SVGAGI. The receptor comes from a girl aged 10-17 years in good health and CMV-seropositive. Sequenced input: PBMCs. V gene TRBV6-5 combines with J gene TRBJ2-5; D may be TRBD2 (6 bases). CDR3 DNA: TGTGCCAGCAGTTTCCGGGGGTGGGAGACCCAGTACTTC. It translates to CASSFRGWETQYF.